Listed below are T cell receptor beta chains from one sample, sequenced in a study of tumor and adjacent non-tumor tissue in lung cancer. In TCRdb, the multiplex PCR reads were re-called with MiXCR into one record per CDR3 protein. The table lists approximately 79,000 distinct CDR3 sequences, around 59% of them singletons, with more than 14% in the top ten. The sequenced sample was lung tumor tissue. The receptors stem from a man aged 65-85 years with non-small cell lung cancer. Each CDR3 is given with its conserved first and last residue. Fields, in order: D gene, V gene, clone size, J gene, CDR3 protein, CDR3 DNA. The D gene is left open where the match is weak. Some rows mark clone size as missing; the rest say once, few, many or name a class of expanded clone.

NA,TRBV12-3/TRBV12-4,NA,TRBJ2-5,CASSMGGPGGLETQYF,TGTGCCAGCAGTATGGGAGGTCCGGGGGGCTTGGAGACCCAGTACTTC
NA,TRBV29-1,NA,TRBJ2-5,CSEIGTGGLQAQYF,TGCAGCGAGATAGGGACTGGGGGCTTGCAGGCCCAGTACTTC
NA,TRBV4-1,NA,TRBJ2-3,CANSQDRITDTQYF,TGCGCCAACAGCCAAGATAGGATAACGGATACGCAGTATTTT
TRBD1,TRBV4-1,many,TRBJ2-3,CASSQVDRDADTQYF,TGCGCCAGCAGCCAGGTGGACAGGGACGCAGATACGCAGTATTTT
NA,TRBV11-1,NA,TRBJ2-1,CASSLGSGPRPYNEHFF,TGTGCCAGCAGCCTTGGTAGCGGACCACGTCCCTACAATGAACACTTCTTC
TRBD2,TRBV11-2,NA,TRBJ2-7,CASSLVRTSGSSYEQYF,TGTGCCAGTAGCTTAGTGCGGACTAGCGGGAGCTCCTACGAGCAGTACTTC
NA,TRBV20-1,few,TRBJ2-3,CSATSGTSTDTQYF,TGCAGTGCTACTTCCGGGACTAGCACAGATACGCAGTATTTT
NA,TRBV7-9,NA,TRBJ1-2,CTSSLGRDGYTF,TGTACCAGTAGCTTAGGGCGGGATGGCTACACCTTC
NA,TRBV11-2,NA,TRBJ2-2,CTSSSGAVAAVELFF,TGTACCAGCAGCTCAGGAGCGGTTGCGGCCGTGGAGCTGTTTTTT
NA,TRBV5-6,NA,TRBJ2-1,CASRPTEVFEQFF,TGTGCCAGCAGACCGACAGAGGTTTTCGAGCAGTTCTTC
NA,TRBV11-2,NA,TRBJ2-1,CACSLEGTTDEQFF,TGTGCCTGCAGCTTAGAGGGCACTACAGATGAGCAGTTCTTC
NA,TRBV5-4,many,TRBJ1-1,CASRPGVGTEAFF,TGTGCCAGCAGACCTGGGGTTGGCACTGAAGCTTTCTTT
TRBD2,TRBV29-1,NA,TRBJ2-7,CIVETRLVAGDRYEQYF,TGCATCGTCGAGACCCGCCTAGTGGCGGGAGATCGCTACGAGCAGTACTTC
NA,TRBV4-1,NA,TRBJ2-1,CASSQASGNLYSEQLF,TGCGCAAGCAGCCAAGCGTCAGGGAATCTATACAGTGAGCAGCTCTTC
NA,TRBV5-1,NA,TRBJ2-1,CASSWGPVNYNEQFF,TGCGCCAGCAGCTGGGGACCGGTAAACTACAATGAGCAGTTCTTC
NA,TRBV6-2/TRBV6-3,NA,TRBJ2-3,CVSRTKTAGAQDTQYF,TGTGTCAGCAGGACCAAGACTGCCGGGGCCCAGGATACGCAGTATTTT
NA,TRBV27,NA,TRBJ2-5,CASSFGSPQETQYF,TGTGCCAGCAGTTTCGGCTCGCCCCAAGAGACCCAGTACTTC
TRBD1,TRBV4-2,many,TRBJ2-2,CANNLETTGAAGELFF,TGTGCCAACAATTTAGAGACCACAGGGGCTGCCGGGGAGCTGTTTTTT
NA,TRBV7-3,NA,TRBJ2-7,CASSLDSFGGEQYF,TGTGCCAGCAGCCTCGACAGTTTCGGAGGCGAGCAGTACTTC
NA,TRBV19,NA,TRBJ2-4,CASTPSGRRSKIIQYF,TGTGCCAGTACCCCTTCGGGCAGGCGGAGCAAAATCATTCAGTACTTC
NA,TRBV28,once,TRBJ2-1,CARFRVLASNEEFF,TGTGCCAGGTTTCGGGTACTAGCCTCAAATGAGGAGTTCTTC
NA,TRBV7-9,many,TRBJ2-2,CASIGLGTGELFF,TGTGCCAGCATAGGACTTGGCACCGGGGAGCTGTTTTTT
NA,TRBV20-1,NA,TRBJ2-5,CSAGRPLMGTQYF,TGCAGTGCTGGGAGACCCTTAATGGGGACCCAGTACTTC
NA,TRBV7-3,many,TRBJ2-1,CASSLSGNNEQFF,TGTGCCAGCAGCTTAAGTGGGAACAATGAGCAGTTCTTC
NA,TRBV5-4,NA,TRBJ2-4,CAGSPERGPAKNIQYF,TGTGCCGGCAGCCCGGAGAGGGGCCCAGCCAAAAACATTCAGTACTTC
NA,TRBV5-1,few,TRBJ1-4,CASTLKPDEGKLFF,TGCGCCAGCACCTTAAAACCCGATGAAGGGAAACTGTTTTTT
TRBD1,TRBV7-9,NA,TRBJ2-7,CASSGRDRLGQSYEQYF,TGTGCCAGCAGCGGCCGGGACAGGTTAGGGCAATCCTACGAGCAGTACTTC
TRBD1,TRBV29-1,NA,TRBJ2-3,CSVRGQGDADTHYF,TGCAGCGTTAGGGGACAGGGGGATGCCGATACGCACTATTTT
TRBD1,TRBV20-1,few,TRBJ1-5,CSAKRTGSNQPQHF,TGCAGTGCTAAAAGGACAGGGAGCAATCAGCCCCAGCATTTT
NA,TRBV28,many,TRBJ2-4,CASSFTGANIQYF,TGTGCCAGCAGTTTCACAGGCGCAAACATTCAGTACTTC
NA,TRBV29-1,NA,TRBJ1-5,CSIGGTSNQPQHF,TGCAGCATTGGCGGGACAAGCAATCAGCCCCAGCATTTT
TRBD2,TRBV4-2,NA,TRBJ2-3,CTSRLAGRGADTQYF,TGTACCAGCAGACTAGCGGGGAGGGGCGCAGATACGCAGTATTTT